These 25 T cell receptor beta chains were all obtained from the same sample, sequenced in a study of blood T cell repertoires in COVID-19. Profiling relied on immunoSEQ multiplex PCR, and the TCRdb table lists in-frame clones only, not all of them. The sample lists 180,000 or so clones, less than 90% seen once, with around 4.8% in the top ten. Input material: PBMCs or T cells enriched from blood (not recorded which). These receptors all stem from a woman in her fifties or sixties who had recovered from COVID-19.

This clone was recorded only once. The rearrangement uses TRBV18 and TRBJ1-6, with D possibly matching TRBD1 (6 bases). V was cut by 3 bases and J by 7 bases, with 10 bases left in between. The CDR3 totals 14 residues. The germline gives CDR1 KGHSH, CDR2 LQKENI. CDR3: CASSPEGGNSPLHF. Here the CDR3 DNA reads TGTGCCAGCTCACCCGAGGGGGGGAATTCACCCCTCCACTTT.

The gene calls are TRBV5-1 and TRBJ2-6, with D perhaps TRBD1 (6 bases). Germline V lookup: CDR1 SGHRS, CDR2 YFSETQ. Trimming took 2 bases from V and 2 from J, leaving 14 bases between them. The length of the CDR3 is 17 residues. The CDR3 DNA is TGCGCCAGCAGCTTAGGAACAGGGATGGCTGGGGCCAACGTCCTGACTTTC. Protein product: CASSLGTGMAGANVLTF. The variable domain in full, completed from reference TRBV5-1 and TRBJ2-6, reads KAGVTQTPRYLIKTRGQQVTLSCSPISGHRSVSWYQQTPGQGLQFLFEYFSETQRNKGNFPGRFSGRQFSNSRSEMNVSTLELGDSALYLCASSLGTGMAGANVLTFGAGSRLTVL.

This sequence joins TRBV28 and TRBJ2-5; TRBD2 matches 13 bases. The CDR3 length is 16 residues. The V gene end was trimmed by 6 bases and the J gene end by 5 bases; junction bases not matched to a gene: 9. CDR1 and CDR2 from the germline V gene are MDHEN and SYDVKM. CDR3 bases: TGTGCCAGCAGCCCTGGGATGACTAGCGGGGGGGAGACCCAGTACTTC. This sequence encodes CASSPGMTSGGETQYF.

The J gene is TRBJ1-5, the V gene TRBV5-6, with D possibly TRBD1 on 5 matching bases. The CDR3 is 14 residues long. CDR1 and CDR2 (germline): SGHDT, YYEEEE. Trimming shortened V by 5 bases and J by 2 bases, and 11 bases separated the two germline ends. The CDR3 region is CASSVGHRNQPQHF. Here the CDR3 DNA reads TGTGCCAGCAGTGTGGGGCATCGCAATCAGCCCCAGCATTTT.

V gene TRBV30 combines with J gene TRBJ2-3; TRBD1 might be the D (5 bases). Germline loops: CDR1 GTSNPN, CDR2 SVGIG (reference sequence). The CDR3 loop spans 13 amino acids. The ends were cut back, 0 bases at V and 4 bases at J, with 8 bases in the middle. The CDR3 bases are TGTGCCTGGAGTGTACGCAGGGCAGATACGCAGTATTTT. This gives the protein CAWSVRRADTQYF.

This clone was counted between two and nine times. The chain combines TRBV7-9 with TRBJ2-7; 7 bases are shared with TRBD1. CDR3 length: 14 amino acids. In germline, CDR1 is SEHNR, CDR2 FQNEAQ (reference sequence). V was clipped by 5 bases and J by 2 bases; unmatched bases: 6. The CDR3, as DNA: TGTGCCAGCAGCCAGATGGGGACAGCCTACGAGCAGTACGTC. This codes for CASSQMGTAYEQYV.

The chain combines TRBV5-1 with TRBJ1-2; the match to TRBD1 covers 10 bases. CDR1 and CDR2 (germline): SGHRS, YFSETQ. This CDR3 region has 16 residues. Losses at the gene ends were 3 bases for V and 3 bases for J; bases not matched to a gene: 8. This CDR3 reads CASSYPGTGVDYGYTF. The CDR3 coding sequence is TGCGCCAGCAGCTACCCCGGGACAGGGGTAGACTATGGCTACACCTTC.

This chain links TRBV10-3 with TRBJ2-1; perhaps TRBD2 as D (6 bases). V was shortened by 6 bases and J by 10 bases, with 19 bases between the two germline ends. CDR3 length: 14 amino acids. The V gene's germline CDR1 is ENHRY and CDR2 SYGVKD. The CDR3 is CAISAGTPLLEQFF. CDR3 DNA: TGTGCCATCAGCGCCGGGACTCCCCTTTTAGAGCAGTTCTTC.

V and J are TRBV6-2 or TRBV6-3 and TRBJ2-2; 8 bases are shared with TRBD2. CDR3 length: 21 residues. V lost 6 bases and J lost 6; bases outside the gene matches: 27. The germline gives CDR1 MNHEY, CDR2 SVGEGT. CDR3 DNA: TGTGCCAGCAGCCCCGGGCCCGTCAAAAGCGGGGGCCGGAAACTCTCCGGGGAGCTGTTTTTT. As protein: CASSPGPVKSGGRKLSGELFF.

The J gene is TRBJ1-1, the V gene TRBV6-4; D not certain. The ends were cut back, 5 bases at V and 7 bases at J, with 14 bases in the middle. This CDR3 contains 13 residues. Germline CDR1 MRHNA, CDR2 SNTAGT. CDR3 nucleotides: TGTGCCAGCAGTCCGCACGCCCGGGGTGAAGCTTTCTTT. It codes for CASSPHARGEAFF.

This chain's CDR3 is CASSLNQGARNTEAFF. Here the CDR3 DNA reads TGTGCCAGCAGCTTAAATCAGGGGGCGAGGAACACTGAAGCTTTCTTT. This chain uses TRBV7-6 with TRBJ1-1, with 8 positions matching TRBD1. Germline-derived CDR1 and CDR2 are SGHVS and FNYEAQ. V lost 2 bases to trimming and J lost 1 base; unmatched junction nucleotides: 6. CDR3 size: 16 residues.

The V gene is TRBV7-8, the J gene TRBJ2-7; TRBD1 matches at 8 bases. Trimming cost V 5 bases and J 7 bases; bases outside gene matches: 7. Germline assignment: CDR1 SGHVS and CDR2 FQNEAQ. The CDR3 consists of 13 residues. DNA for the CDR3: TGTGCCAGCAGCCCCCCAGGGGGCCCAGAGCAGTACGTC. Amino acids: CASSPPGGPEQYV.

This sequence joins TRBV11-2 and TRBJ2-3; 13 bases are shared with TRBD2. This CDR3 contains 18 residues. Per the germline V gene, CDR1 is SGHAT and CDR2 is FQNNGV. J was trimmed by 1 base and V by 5 bases; bases with no gene match: 9. For the CDR3, the DNA is TGTGCCAGCAGCCGAGGACTAGCGGGGGCTTCGGGCACAGATACGCAGTATTTT. It yields the protein CASSRGLAGASGTDTQYF.

The chain is built from TRBV7-2 and TRBJ1-6, with unresolved D. V shed 5 bases and J shed 10 bases, with 18 bases lying between them. This CDR3 has 15 amino acids. The V gene's germline CDR1 is SGHTA and CDR2 FQGNSA. For the CDR3, the DNA is TGTGCCAGCAGCCCTCGGGAGGGAGGGAGCTCACCCCTCCACTTT. Its translation is CASSPREGGSSPLHF.

J is TRBJ1-1 and V is TRBV5-6; TRBD1 matches at 8 bases. CDR1 is SGHDT, CDR2 YYEEEE, per germline. This CDR3 is 14 amino acids long. V trimming: 3 bases; J trimming: 5 bases; junction bases outside the gene matches: 6. The CDR3 nucleotides are TGTGCCAGCAGCTGGGACAGGTCAGGGACTGAAGCTTTCTTT. Its translation is CASSWDRSGTEAFF.

The V call is TRBV11-2, the J call TRBJ2-7, with D tentatively TRBD1 (6 bases). Germline lookup yields CDR1 SGHAT and CDR2 FQNNGV. The CDR3 contains 15 residues. V lost 0 bases and J lost 2, with 11 bases in between. The CDR3 here is CASSLDVGAAYEQYV. Written as DNA, the CDR3 is TGTGCCAGCAGCTTAGATGTGGGGGCTGCCTACGAGCAGTACGTC.

The chain couples TRBV28 to TRBJ2-5; D is possibly TRBD2 (5 bases). The germline CDR1 and CDR2 sequences are MDHEN and SYDVKM. The V and J ends lost 7 bases and 2 bases respectively, with 11 bases between them. The CDR3 runs 13 residues. The CDR3 loop reads CASNRLAQETQYF. In DNA form, the CDR3 reads TGTGCCAGCAATAGGCTAGCACAAGAGACCCAGTACTTC.

This clone was seen once. The V gene is TRBV3-1 (or the pseudogene TRBV3-2), the J gene TRBJ1-3; D is undetermined. V lost 1 base, J lost 0 bases, and 10 bases lay in between. This CDR3 has 16 residues. Germline V gene data show CDR1 as LGHDT and CDR2 as YNNKEL (reference sequence). CDR3 bases: TGTGCCAGCAGCCAAGCAGGCCTTCTCTCTGGAAACACCATATATTTT. Its protein is CASSQAGLLSGNTIYF.

V is TRBV5-1 and J is TRBJ2-2, with TRBD2 identical over 7 bases. The junction had 2 bases not matched to a gene; V was cut back by 3 bases and J by 0 bases. Germline lookup yields CDR1 SGHRS and CDR2 YFSETQ. The CDR3 covers 15 residues. The CDR3 DNA sequence: TGCGCCAGCAGCTCAACTAGCGCGAACACCGGGGAGCTGTTTTTT. This codes for CASSSTSANTGELFF.

The chain combines TRBV5-5 with TRBJ2-3; D call uncertain. The ends were cut back, 3 bases at V and 2 bases at J, with 4 bases in the middle. This CDR3 contains 12 residues. Germline V CDR1 and CDR2: SGHKS, YYEKEE (reference sequence). CDR3: CASSSNTDTQYF. The DNA of the CDR3 is TGTGCCAGCAGCTCAAACACAGATACGCAGTATTTT.

The genes are TRBV5-6 and TRBJ1-6; D is possibly TRBD1 (6 bases). Per the germline V gene, CDR1 is SGHDT and CDR2 is YYEEEE. The V gene lost 5 bases and the J gene lost 0 bases, with 12 bases spanning the gap. The CDR3 is 16 residues long. The CDR3 here is CASRRRGGSYNSPLHF. The CDR3 region has the DNA TGTGCCAGCAGACGGAGGGGGGGCTCCTATAATTCACCCCTCCACTTT.

The chain carries TRBV6-5 and TRBJ2-1; TRBD2 might be the D (6 bases). In germline, CDR1 is MNHEY, CDR2 SVGAGI. CDR3 length equals 16 residues. Trimming shortened V by 2 bases and J by 0 bases, and 11 bases separated the two germline ends. The CDR3: CASSYGLLSSYNEQFF. The CDR3 nucleotides read TGTGCCAGCAGTTACGGACTACTCAGCTCCTACAATGAGCAGTTCTTC.

The rearrangement links TRBV6-6 to TRBJ1-4; 8 bases match TRBD1. There are 13 residues in the CDR3. V shed 6 bases and J 7 bases; nucleotides not matched to a gene: 4. The germline V gene has CDR1 MNHNY and CDR2 SVGAGI (reference sequence). CDR3 protein: CASRSGGGEKLFF. The CDR3 nucleotides are TGTGCCAGCAGGTCAGGGGGCGGTGAAAAACTGTTTTTT.

The chain joins TRBV2 to TRBJ1-4; 7 positions match TRBD1. The ends lost 6 bases at V and 5 bases at J; junction bases unmatched: 6. Germline assignment: CDR1 SNHLY and CDR2 FYNNEI. This CDR3 spans 14 amino acids. The CDR3 coding sequence is TGTGCCAGCAGCGGACAGGCCCAGAATGAAAAACTGTTTTTT. Residues: CASSGQAQNEKLFF.

This rearrangement joins TRBV5-1 to TRBJ2-3; weak D call: TRBD2 (6 bases). Germline CDR1 is SGHRS and CDR2 is YFSETQ. This CDR3 is built from 13 residues. The V end lost 5 bases, the J end lost 4 bases, and 11 bases lay between the germline ends. CDR3 region: CASRPPGADTQYF. CDR3 DNA sequence: TGCGCCAGCAGACCTCCGGGAGCAGATACGCAGTATTTT.